The 23 T cell receptor beta chains presented below share a single source sample, sequenced in a study of CXCR3-negative and CXCR3-positive naive CD8 T cells. Study-level findings and limits: CXCR3-positive naive cells carried more hydrophobic TRB CDR3s than CXCR3-negative naive cells did.

Via 5' RACE with UMI labels, TRB cDNA libraries were prepared. TCRdb reprocessed the 5' RACE reads; each CDR3 protein has one entry and no DNA is given. The sample has under 150,000 distinct CDR3 sequences. Antigens of these TCRs are unknown. Sequencing used naive CXCR3+ CD8+ T cells from blood. Subset given: CD45RO-CCR7+CD27+CD95- naive CD8+ T cells expressing CXCR3 (TNR3+). The source of these receptors is a human donor in good health. Some clones in this sample may be carry-over from other donors' samples.

V usage is TRBV18 and J usage is TRBJ2-1; lacking DNA, the TRBD2 call made by TCRdb goes unchecked. From germline, CDR1 is KGHSH and CDR2 LQKENI. The CDR3 is 14 amino acids. CDR3 sequence: CASSPLADYIEQFF.

The CDR3 region is CSVAGTGAPYEQYF. The rearrangement uses TRBV29-1 and TRBJ2-7. Germline V gene sequence: CDR1 SQVTM, CDR2 ANQGSEA. The CDR3 sequence is 14 residues long.

This rearrangement joins TRBV11-2 to TRBJ2-7; as DNA is missing, the TRBD2 call by TCRdb cannot be tested. The CDR3 is made up of 16 amino acids. Germline V gives CDR1 SGHAT, CDR2 FQNNGV. The CDR3 loop is CASSPGGRARSYEQYF.

The chain links TRBV29-1 to TRBJ2-1; the TCRdb D gene call, TRBD2, has no DNA to confirm it. This CDR3 spans 13 amino acids. Germline V gene sequence: CDR1 SQVTM, CDR2 ANQGSEA. The CDR3 reads CSVVTSGYNEQFF.

This rearrangement joins TRBV12-3 or TRBV12-4 to TRBJ2-1; without DNA, the TCRdb call of TRBD1 cannot be checked. CDR3 length equals 14 residues. CDR3 amino acids: CASSFPGGYNEQFF.

The chain joins TRBV13 to TRBJ2-7; checking the TCRdb D call of TRBD2 is not possible without DNA. CDR1 and CDR2 (germline): PRHDT, FYEKMQ (reference sequence). This CDR3 comprises 14 residues. The CDR3 region is CASSAASASYEQYF.

The chain recombines TRBV4-1 with TRBJ2-3. CDR3 size: 16 residues. Germline-derived CDR1 and CDR2 are MGHRA and YSYEKL. The CDR3 sequence: CASSQVGPDFTDTQYF.

The J gene is TRBJ1-2, the V gene TRBV11-3; TCRdb's D gene call, TRBD1, goes unchecked for lack of DNA. This CDR3 has 16 residues. Germline V gives CDR1 SGHNT, CDR2 YENEEA. The CDR3 region is CASSPRQSSSPEGYTF.

V is TRBV7-6 and J is TRBJ2-3. Germline assignment: CDR1 SGHVS and CDR2 FNYEAQ. The CDR3 spans 13 residues. CDR3 amino acids: CAIRGRSTDTQYF.

This rearrangement joins TRBV7-8 to TRBJ2-2; no DNA is available, so the TRBD1 call from TCRdb remains unchecked. From germline, CDR1 is SGHVS and CDR2 FQNEAQ. This CDR3 is built from 15 residues. The CDR3 sequence is CASSSLEGASGELFF.

The rearrangement uses TRBV29-1 and TRBJ1-2. The germline CDR1 and CDR2 sequences are SQVTM and ANQGSEA. The CDR3 has 11 amino acids. CDR3 in amino acids: CSVEFGYGYTF.

The rearrangement links TRBV5-1 to TRBJ2-7; the D call from TCRdb, TRBD1, cannot be confirmed without DNA. This CDR3 has 14 residues. Germline V lookup: CDR1 SGHRS, CDR2 YFSETQ. CDR3 region: CASSFGDREGKQYF.

The chain employs TRBV28 and TRBJ2-3; lacking DNA, the TRBD1 call made by TCRdb goes unchecked. This CDR3 region has 14 residues. In germline, CDR1 is MDHEN, CDR2 SYDVKM. The chain's CDR3 is CASSPGGGGDTQYF.

This chain connects TRBV28 to TRBJ1-5; the TRBD1 assignment by TCRdb is unverifiable without DNA. Germline values: CDR1 MDHEN, CDR2 SYDVKM. There are 15 residues in the CDR3. The CDR3 sequence: CAIGRQSYSNQPQHF.

The gene calls are TRBV20-1 and TRBJ2-1; the TCRdb call, TRBD1, lacks DNA for checking. CDR1 DFQATT and CDR2 SNEGSKA come from the germline V gene (reference sequence). This CDR3 region has 15 residues. CDR3 residues: CSAREVGQSYNEQFF.

The genes are TRBV4-3 and TRBJ2-1; lacking DNA, the TRBD2 call made by TCRdb goes unchecked. Germline-derived CDR1 and CDR2 are LGHNA and YSLEER. The CDR3 totals 18 residues. This chain's CDR3 is CASSQVPPTSGGAYEQFF.

This rearrangement joins TRBV20-1 to TRBJ2-7. The CDR3 sequence is 15 residues long. In germline, CDR1 is DFQATT, CDR2 SNEGSKA (reference sequence). CDR3 region: CSASGSEMNPDEQYF.

The chain joins TRBV14 to TRBJ2-7; TCRdb indicates TRBD1, and absent DNA this call remains unverified. The CDR3 is 13 residues long. Germline V CDR1 and CDR2: SGHDN, FVKESK. The CDR3: CASSQDPFPEQYF.

The chain combines TRBV29-1 with TRBJ2-2. CDR3 length equals 12 residues. Germline CDR1 is SQVTM and CDR2 is ANQGSEA. The CDR3 is CSVWTPTGELFF.

This chain links TRBV28 with TRBJ2-7. The CDR3 consists of 15 residues. Germline V gene data show CDR1 as MDHEN and CDR2 as SYDVKM. This chain's CDR3 is CASSLPTGFTYEQYF.

The chain joins TRBV5-1 to TRBJ1-1. The CDR3 sequence is 14 residues long. Germline lookup yields CDR1 SGHRS and CDR2 YFSETQ. This chain's CDR3 is CASSWSNLDTEAFF.

The rearrangement joins TRBV10-3 to TRBJ2-3; TCRdb's assignment of TRBD1 cannot be checked, as there is no DNA. The CDR3 runs to 14 residues. The germline gives CDR1 ENHRY, CDR2 SYGVKD. The CDR3 loop reads CAIDPGGRSDTQYF.

The chain carries TRBV28 and TRBJ2-7; TCRdb selects TRBD1, and the lack of DNA leaves this call unchecked. The germline CDR1 and CDR2 sequences are MDHEN and SYDVKM. The CDR3 length is 17 residues. This chain's CDR3 is CASSFRDRTLTLYEQYF.